This T cell receptor beta chain stems from a study of somatic mutations in cytotoxic T cells in rheumatoid arthritis. General observations from the study: Patients with rheumatoid arthritis, but not healthy controls, had CD8+ clonality that increased with age. The top CD8+ clone topped 20% of CD8+ cells in about an eighth of the roughly 65 patients. The clonality of CD8+ T cells was not significantly different between rheumatoid arthritis patients and age-matched healthy controls.

Generated by immunoSEQ multiplex PCR, the TCRdb table keeps only in-frame clones and is missing some. The table lists about 30,000 clones, around 86% of them singletons. As to this clone: Antigen: not known.

The length of the CDR3 is 16 residues. CDR1 is SNHLY and CDR2 is FYNNEI in the germline V gene. The V and J ends lost 1 base and 2 bases, in that order; junction bases with no gene match: 7. This receptor was obtained from an adult with rheumatoid arthritis. V and J are TRBV2 and TRBJ2-5, with 7 bases matching TRBD2. Sequenced material: CD8+ T cells sorted from blood. CDR3 loop: CASSEGSSGIQETQYF. CDR3 sequence (DNA): TGTGCCAGCAGTGAAGGGTCTAGCGGTATTCAAGAGACCCAGTACTTC. The variable domain in full, completed from reference TRBV2 and TRBJ2-5, reads EPEVTQTPSHQVTQMGQEVILRCVPISNHLYFYWYRQILGQKVEFLVSFYNNEISEKSEIFDDQFSVERPDGSNFTLKIRSTKLEDSAMYFCASSEGSSGIQETQYFGPGTRLLVL.